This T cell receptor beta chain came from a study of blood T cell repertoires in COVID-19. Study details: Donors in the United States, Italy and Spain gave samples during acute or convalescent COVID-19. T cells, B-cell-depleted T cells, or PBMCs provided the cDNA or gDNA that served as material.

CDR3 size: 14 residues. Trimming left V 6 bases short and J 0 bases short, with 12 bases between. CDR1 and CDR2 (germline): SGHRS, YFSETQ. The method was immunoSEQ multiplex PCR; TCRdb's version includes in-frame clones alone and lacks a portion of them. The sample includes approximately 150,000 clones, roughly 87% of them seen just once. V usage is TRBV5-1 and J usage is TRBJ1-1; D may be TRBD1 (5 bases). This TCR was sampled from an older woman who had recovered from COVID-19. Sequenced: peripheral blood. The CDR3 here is CASKEGLLNTEAFF. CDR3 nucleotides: TGCGCCAGCAAGGAGGGACTTCTGAACACTGAAGCTTTCTTT.